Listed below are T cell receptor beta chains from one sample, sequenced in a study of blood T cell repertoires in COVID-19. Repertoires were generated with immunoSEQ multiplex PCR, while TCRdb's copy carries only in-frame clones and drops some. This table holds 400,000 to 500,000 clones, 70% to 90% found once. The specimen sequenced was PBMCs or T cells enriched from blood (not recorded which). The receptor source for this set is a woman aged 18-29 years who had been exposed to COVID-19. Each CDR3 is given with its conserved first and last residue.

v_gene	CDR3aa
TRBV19	CASGLAIDNEQYF
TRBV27	CASSFLTGGDSYTF
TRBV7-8	CASSRYPGQGSYGNTIYF
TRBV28	CASTSDRVGEVKSKKLFF
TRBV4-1	CASSLGQGTYEQYF
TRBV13	CASSGPPRGLNEQFF
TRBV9	CASTPLGTLSVGEAFF
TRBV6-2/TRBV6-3	CASSTTSPQETQYF
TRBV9	CASSGQGLGAFF
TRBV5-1	CASSLWGNTEDEQYF
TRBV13	CASSLGRRSSSPF
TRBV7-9	CASSLGGGYGYTF
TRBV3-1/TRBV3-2	CASSLKGAVTEAFF
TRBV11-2	CASSFGTRGEKLFF
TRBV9	CASSVAGDESYNEQFF